The 21 T cell receptor beta chains below come from one sample, sequenced in a study of T cell changes during pregnancy in multiple sclerosis. The data were produced by immunoSEQ multiplex PCR, yet TCRdb's version contains in-frame clones alone and is incomplete. The sample yields tens of thousands of clones, 85% to 95% seen once. Material: CD8+ T cells from peripheral blood mononuclear cells, obtained in the third trimester of pregnancy. Receptors originate from a female donor with multiple sclerosis, enrolled in a pregnancy study.

CDR3 nucleotide sequence: TGTGCCAGCAGCACAGGGACCCGCGGCTACACCTTC. This translates into CASSTGTRGYTF. The V gene is TRBV6-1, the J gene TRBJ1-2; a possible D gene is TRBD1 (6 bases). CDR1 MNHNS and CDR2 SASEGT come from the germline V gene. The CDR3 spans 12 residues. Deletions cut 6 bases from V and 8 bases from J, with 13 bases between.

The chain carries TRBV19 and TRBJ2-1; 10 bases are a match to TRBD1. The CDR3 has 16 residues. Germline lookup yields CDR1 LNHDA and CDR2 SQIVND (reference sequence). Unmatched junction bases numbered 9, after V lost 6 bases and J lost 4 bases. CDR3 nucleotide sequence: TGTGCCAGTAGCACTCTCGGGACAGGGGATTACAATGAGCAGTTCTTC. This translates into CASSTLGTGDYNEQFF.

The sample holds one count of this clone. J is TRBJ2-5 and V is TRBV7-9; 7 bases agree with TRBD1. There are 13 residues in the CDR3. Germline V gives CDR1 SEHNR, CDR2 FQNEAQ (reference sequence). V shed 5 bases, J shed 2 bases, and the junction held 2 bases outside the gene matches. CDR3 protein: CASSPTGQETQYF. The CDR3 DNA follows: TGTGCCAGCAGCCCGACAGGGCAAGAGACCCAGTACTTC.

This clone was counted between two and nine times. The gene calls are TRBV10-3 and TRBJ2-1; 9 bases are shared with TRBD2. This CDR3 comprises 16 residues. Germline values: CDR1 ENHRY, CDR2 SYGVKD. The V and J ends lost 3 bases and 0 bases, in that order; junction bases with no gene match: 3. The CDR3 loop reads CAISELAGRSYNEQFF. The CDR3 DNA follows: TGTGCCATCAGTGAACTAGCGGGTCGCTCCTACAATGAGCAGTTCTTC.

This clone was seen just once. This sequence joins TRBV19 and TRBJ1-5, with 7 bases lining up with TRBD1. Germline loops: CDR1 LNHDA, CDR2 SQIVND (reference sequence). V shed 7 bases and J 3 bases; nucleotides not matched to a gene: 12. The CDR3 consists of 16 residues. CDR3 sequence reads: CASMVPLTGDNQPQHF. The CDR3 DNA follows: TGTGCCAGTATGGTCCCGCTTACAGGGGACAATCAGCCCCAGCATTTT. The whole variable domain, remainder taken from reference TRBV19 and TRBJ1-5, is DGGITQSPKYLFRKEGQNVTLSCEQNLNHDAMYWYRQDPGQGLRLIYYSQIVNDFQKGDIAEGYSVSREKKESFPLTVTSAQKNPTAFYLCASMVPLTGDNQPQHFGDGTRLSIL.

The V and J genes are TRBV27 and TRBJ2-7, with D perhaps matching TRBD1 (6 bases). The CDR3 has 13 amino acids. CDR1 is MNHEY, CDR2 SMNVEV, per germline (reference sequence). The V end lost 0 bases, the J end lost 4 bases, and 7 bases lay between the germline ends. DNA of the CDR3: TGTGCCAGCAGTTTATCGGGGGCGTACGAGCAGTACTTC. Residues: CASSLSGAYEQYF.

This chain connects TRBV14 to TRBJ2-3; tentative D call: TRBD2 (6 bases). Deletions cut 0 bases from V and 4 bases from J, with 14 bases between. The CDR3 covers 16 residues. Germline V gene lookup returns CDR1 SGHDN and CDR2 FVKESK. CDR3 amino acids: CASSQDRRERPDTQYF. The CDR3 DNA is TGTGCCAGCAGCCAAGACCGTCGGGAGAGGCCAGATACGCAGTATTTT.

On this clone itself: One end of the junction is discordant with germline, which a read error may explain. The chain employs TRBV7-2 and TRBJ2-7, with D possibly matching TRBD1 (6 bases). Looked up from germline, CDR1 is SGHTA and CDR2 is FQGNSA. CDR3 length equals 12 residues. The CDR3 DNA sequence: TGTGCCAGCAGCTTAGGCTGGGCAGGGGTCGACTTC. Encoded protein: CASSLGWAGVDF.

The V gene is TRBV2, the J gene TRBJ1-1, with D perhaps matching TRBD1 (5 bases). V was pared by 8 bases and J by 1 base, with 23 bases between. Germline assignment: CDR1 SNHLY and CDR2 FYNNEI. CDR3 length: 17 residues. The CDR3 loop reads CASPLRRRGTENTEAFF. The CDR3 DNA sequence: TGTGCCAGCCCTCTCCGGCGAAGGGGCACAGAGAACACTGAAGCTTTCTTT.

V and J are TRBV7-9 and TRBJ2-7, with D tentatively TRBD2 (6 bases). The CDR3 runs to 12 residues. Germline V gene sequence: CDR1 SEHNR, CDR2 FQNEAQ (reference sequence). V was pared by 5 bases and J by 3 bases, with 8 bases between. CDR3 sequence reads: CASSPGSYEQYF. In DNA, the CDR3 is TGTGCCAGCAGCCCCGGGAGCTACGAGCAGTACTTC. Drawing the rest from reference TRBV7-9 and TRBJ2-7, the complete variable domain is DTGVSQNPRHKITKRGQNVTFRCDPISEHNRLYWYRQTLGQGPEFLTYFQNEAQLEKSRLLSDRFSAERPKGSFSTLEIQRTEQGDSAMYLCASSPGSYEQYFGPGTRLTVT.

The rearrangement links TRBV20-1 to TRBJ2-7, with D maybe TRBD2 (5 bases). This CDR3 spans 11 amino acids. CDR1 and CDR2 from the germline V gene are DFQATT and SNEGSKA (reference sequence). V lost 8 bases and J lost 1, with 9 bases in between. CDR3 sequence reads: CSPRGSYEQYF. The CDR3 nucleotides read TGCAGTCCTCGGGGTTCCTACGAGCAGTACTTC.

The chain recombines TRBV19 with TRBJ2-1; perhaps TRBD1 as D (6 bases). This CDR3 contains 14 residues. Germline CDR1 is LNHDA and CDR2 is SQIVND (reference sequence). The V and J ends lost 6 bases and 4 bases respectively, with 13 bases between them. The CDR3 DNA is TGTGCCAGTAGCCCGGACAGTTTATACAATGAGCAGTTCTTC. It is translated as CASSPDSLYNEQFF.

The chain joins TRBV7-9 to TRBJ2-1; TRBD2 agrees at 10 bases. Germline CDR1 and CDR2: SEHNR and FQNEAQ (reference sequence). Trimming removed 5 bases from V and 7 bases from J; junction bases left unmatched: 17. There are 18 residues in the CDR3. CDR3 loop: CASSVPLAGASQGNEQFF. The CDR3, as DNA: TGTGCCAGCAGCGTCCCTCTAGCGGGAGCCTCACAGGGTAATGAGCAGTTCTTC.

This sequence joins TRBV19 and TRBJ1-4, with 7 positions matching TRBD1. The junction had 6 bases not matched to a gene; V was cut back by 5 bases and J by 3 bases. Germline V gene sequence: CDR1 LNHDA, CDR2 SQIVND (reference sequence). The CDR3 consists of 15 residues. The CDR3 nucleotides read TGTGCCAGTAGTGCGCGACAGGGTTCTAATGAAAAACTGTTTTTT. It codes for CASSARQGSNEKLFF. Complete variable domain (other parts from reference TRBV19 and TRBJ1-4): DGGITQSPKYLFRKEGQNVTLSCEQNLNHDAMYWYRQDPGQGLRLIYYSQIVNDFQKGDIAEGYSVSREKKESFPLTVTSAQKNPTAFYLCASSARQGSNEKLFFGSGTQLSVL.

This rearrangement joins TRBV6-5 to TRBJ2-7, with 10 bases lining up with TRBD2. With V trimmed by 2 bases and J by 3 bases, 7 bases remained unmatched. The CDR3 is 16 residues long. Germline-derived CDR1 and CDR2 are MNHEY and SVGAGI. CDR3 sequence: CASSYRLAGAGYEQYF. CDR3 bases: TGTGCCAGCAGTTACCGGCTAGCGGGAGCAGGCTACGAGCAGTACTTC.

The chain joins TRBV7-9 to TRBJ2-7; 7 bases line up with TRBD2. The V and J ends lost 6 bases and 2 bases, in that order; junction bases with no gene match: 7. There are 14 residues in the CDR3. Per the germline V gene, CDR1 is SEHNR and CDR2 is FQNEAQ (reference sequence). CDR3 residues: CASSFSGGPYEQYF. In DNA, the CDR3 is TGTGCCAGCAGTTTCTCGGGAGGACCCTACGAGCAGTACTTC.

The CDR3 sequence is CASSQGSGELFF. The CDR3 DNA sequence: TGTGCCAGCAGTCAGGGTTCCGGGGAGCTGTTTTTT. The J gene is TRBJ2-2, the V gene TRBV28; the D gene is possibly TRBD1 (5 bases). This CDR3 has 12 residues. Germline values: CDR1 MDHEN, CDR2 SYDVKM. With 5 bases removed from V and 6 bases from J, the gap between germline ends came to 7 bases.

In its sample, this clone was seen once. CDR3 sequence reads: CASSLFTGNYGYTF. The CDR3 DNA reads TGTGCCAGCAGTTTATTCACAGGGAACTATGGCTACACCTTC. The chain recombines TRBV28 with TRBJ1-2, with D possibly being TRBD1 (6 bases). V was trimmed by 1 base and J by 2 bases, leaving 8 bases between them. Per germline, CDR1 MDHEN and CDR2 SYDVKM. The CDR3 spans 14 residues.

The genes are TRBV27 and TRBJ2-7, with D possibly matching TRBD2 (5 bases). CDR1 and CDR2 from the germline V gene are MNHEY and SMNVEV (reference sequence). The CDR3 is 16 amino acids. Deletions cut 3 bases from V and 4 bases from J, with 19 bases between. In DNA, the CDR3 is TGTGCCAGCAGTTTTGTGACCCCACTAGGCTCGTACGAGCAGTACTTC. This encodes CASSFVTPLGSYEQYF.

The V and J genes are TRBV30 and TRBJ1-5; 9 positions agree with TRBD1. The ends lost 3 bases at V and 5 bases at J; junction bases unmatched: 11. The CDR3 length is 16 residues. Germline V gene data show CDR1 as GTSNPN and CDR2 as SVGIG (reference sequence). CDR3 sequence (DNA): TGTGCCTGGAGCCCCCCTGCGGGACAGGGACATCAGCCCCAGCATTTT. Protein: CAWSPPAGQGHQPQHF. Filled out from reference TRBV30 and TRBJ1-5, the complete variable domain reads SQTIHQWPATLVQPVGSPLSLECTVEGTSNPNLYWYRQAAGRGLQLLFYSVGIGQISSEVPQNLSASRPQDRQFILSSKKLLLSDSGFYLCAWSPPAGQGHQPQHFGDGTRLSIL.

V is TRBV11-2 and J is TRBJ2-7, with D maybe TRBD2 (6 bases). V was clipped by 1 base and J by 3 bases, with 13 bases between them. There are 15 residues in the CDR3. Germline CDR1 reads SGHAT; CDR2 reads FQNNGV. In nucleotides, the CDR3 is TGTGCCAGCAGCTTAGTTTGGGGGGATGGCTACGAGCAGTACTTC. Its translation: CASSLVWGDGYEQYF.